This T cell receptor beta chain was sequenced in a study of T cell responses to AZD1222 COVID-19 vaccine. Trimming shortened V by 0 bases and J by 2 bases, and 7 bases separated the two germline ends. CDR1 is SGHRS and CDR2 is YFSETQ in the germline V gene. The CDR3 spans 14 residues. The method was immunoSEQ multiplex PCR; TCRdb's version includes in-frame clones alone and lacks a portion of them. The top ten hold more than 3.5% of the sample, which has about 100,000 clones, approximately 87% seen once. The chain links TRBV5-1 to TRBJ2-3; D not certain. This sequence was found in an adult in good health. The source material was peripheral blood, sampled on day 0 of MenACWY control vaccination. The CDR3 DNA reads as TGCGCCAGCAGCTTGGTACTGGTCACAGATACGCAGTATTTT. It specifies CASSLVLVTDTQYF. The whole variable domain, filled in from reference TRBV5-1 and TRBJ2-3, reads KAGVTQTPRYLIKTRGQQVTLSCSPISGHRSVSWYQQTPGQGLQFLFEYFSETQRNKGNFPGRFSGRQFSNSRSEMNVSTLELGDSALYLCASSLVLVTDTQYFGPGTRLTVL.